This TCR beta chain was profiled in a study of blood T cells in healthy people across ages. Study-wide findings and caveats: No conclusive comparison of naive versus antigen-experienced cells was possible with unsorted PBMCs.

This clonotype was seen only a few times. The antigen is undetermined. The use of a sample-barcoded 5' primer and a J-beta primer mix characterized a second PCR of 7 to 11 cycles. Researchers report that each sample yielded at least 2.5 million CDR3-containing paired-end reads. In TCRdb, the 5' RACE reads were re-called with MiXCR into one record per CDR3 protein. The repertoire holds roughly 1,000,000 distinct CDR3 sequences, with roughly a quarter as singletons. Germline trimming cut 3 bases from V and 3 bases from J; bases unmatched to any gene: 4. Germline lookup yields CDR1 MNHNS and CDR2 SASEGT. The CDR3 loop spans 15 amino acids. The sample was also linked to a second study, of T cells of mothers and their children. That work adds: Each donor was one of three healthy Caucasian mothers or one of their six children.

The sequence was collected from a girl aged 2 to 9 in good health. This rearrangement joins TRBV6-1 to TRBJ2-1; 8 bases are a match to TRBD1. The sequenced material came from blood. DNA for the CDR3: TGTGCCAGCAGTGAGGGACAGGACCTCTACAATGAGCAGTTCTTC. It translates to CASSEGQDLYNEQFF.